This TCR beta chain was documented in a study of blood T cell repertoires in COVID-19. About the research overall: Italy, Spain and the United States were the sources of the convalescent and acute COVID-19 samples.

The table came from immunoSEQ multiplex PCR; TCRdb's copy has only in-frame clones and leaves some out. The profile shows approximately 19,000 clones, around 80% of them singletons. The receptor was isolated from a man in his sixties with acute or convalescent COVID-19. Sequenced input: peripheral blood.

The CDR3 sequence: CASRYGGGEAFF. The DNA for the CDR3 is TGTGCCAGCCGATATGGTGGGGGGGAAGCTTTCTTT. The chain carries TRBV27 and TRBJ1-1; maybe TRBD1 (5 bases). Germline V gene sequence: CDR1 MNHEY, CDR2 SMNVEV (reference sequence). V lost 8 bases and J 8 bases, leaving 15 bases between the germline ends. The CDR3 length is 12 residues.